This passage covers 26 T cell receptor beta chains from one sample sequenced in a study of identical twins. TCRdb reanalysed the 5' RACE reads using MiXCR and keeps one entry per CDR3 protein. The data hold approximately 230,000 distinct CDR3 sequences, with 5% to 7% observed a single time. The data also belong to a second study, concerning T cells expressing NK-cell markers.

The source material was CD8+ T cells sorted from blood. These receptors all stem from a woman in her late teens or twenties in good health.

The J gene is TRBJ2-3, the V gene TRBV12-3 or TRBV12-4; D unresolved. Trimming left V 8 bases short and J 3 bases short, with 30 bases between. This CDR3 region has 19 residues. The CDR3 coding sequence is TGTGCCAGCGCCCCGAGCAGTCCCCTCAGTTTGGCGTGGACAGATACGCAGTATTTT. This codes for CASAPSSPLSLAWTDTQYF.

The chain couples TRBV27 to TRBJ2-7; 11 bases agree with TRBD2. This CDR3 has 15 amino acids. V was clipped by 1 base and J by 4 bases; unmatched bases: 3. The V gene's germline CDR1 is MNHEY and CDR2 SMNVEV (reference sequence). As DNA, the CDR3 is TGTGCCAGCAGTTTATTGACTAGCGGGGTGTACGAGCAGTACTTC. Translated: CASSLLTSGVYEQYF.

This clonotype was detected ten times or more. CDR3 nucleotide sequence: TGCAGTGCTAGTCCCCCTCCGGGACTAGACACCGGGGAGCTGTTTTTT. Its translation is CSASPPPGLDTGELFF. This rearrangement joins TRBV20-1 to TRBJ2-2; the match to TRBD2 covers 8 bases. J was trimmed by 3 bases and V by 3 bases; bases with no gene match: 9. The CDR3 extends over 16 amino acids. Germline V lookup: CDR1 DFQATT, CDR2 SNEGSKA (reference sequence).

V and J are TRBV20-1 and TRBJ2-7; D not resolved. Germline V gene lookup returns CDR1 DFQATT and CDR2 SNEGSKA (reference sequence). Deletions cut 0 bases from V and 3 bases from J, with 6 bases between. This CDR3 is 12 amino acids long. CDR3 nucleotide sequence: TGCAGTGCTAGAGATGTAAGCTACGAGCAGTACTTC. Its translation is CSARDVSYEQYF.

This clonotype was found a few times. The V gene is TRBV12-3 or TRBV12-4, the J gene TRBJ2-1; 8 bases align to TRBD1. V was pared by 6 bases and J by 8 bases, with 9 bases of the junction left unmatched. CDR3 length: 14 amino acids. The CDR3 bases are TGTGCCAGCAGGCCCGGAGGGGACAGGTATGAGCAGTTCTTC. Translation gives CASRPGGDRYEQFF.

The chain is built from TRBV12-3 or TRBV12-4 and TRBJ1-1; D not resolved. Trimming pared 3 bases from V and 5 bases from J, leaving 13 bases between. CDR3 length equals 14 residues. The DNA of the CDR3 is TGTGCCAGCAGTTTTGACTGGGCGGGAACTGAAGCTTTCTTT. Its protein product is CASSFDWAGTEAFF.

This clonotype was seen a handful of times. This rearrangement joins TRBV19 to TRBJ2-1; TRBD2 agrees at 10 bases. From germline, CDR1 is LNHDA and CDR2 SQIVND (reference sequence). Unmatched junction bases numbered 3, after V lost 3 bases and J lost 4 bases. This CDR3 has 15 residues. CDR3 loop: CASSMGTSVYNEQFF. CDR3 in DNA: TGTGCCAGTAGTATGGGGACTAGCGTATACAATGAGCAGTTCTTC.

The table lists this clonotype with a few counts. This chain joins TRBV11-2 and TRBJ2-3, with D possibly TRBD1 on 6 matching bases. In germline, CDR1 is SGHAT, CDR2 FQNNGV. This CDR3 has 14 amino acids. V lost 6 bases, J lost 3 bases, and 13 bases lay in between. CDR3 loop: CASRYGGQTDTQYF. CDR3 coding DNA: TGTGCCAGCAGATATGGGGGCCAGACAGATACGCAGTATTTT.

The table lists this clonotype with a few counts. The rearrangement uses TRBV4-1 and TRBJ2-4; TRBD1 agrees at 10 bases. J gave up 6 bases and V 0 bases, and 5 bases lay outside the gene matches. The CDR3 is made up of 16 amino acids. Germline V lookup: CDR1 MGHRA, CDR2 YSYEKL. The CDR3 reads CASSQEEGDRGNIQYF. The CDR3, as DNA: TGCGCCAGCAGCCAAGAAGAAGGGGACAGGGGAAACATTCAGTACTTC.

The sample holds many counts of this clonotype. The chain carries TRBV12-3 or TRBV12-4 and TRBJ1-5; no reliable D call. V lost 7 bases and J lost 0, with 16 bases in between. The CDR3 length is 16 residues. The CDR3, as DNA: TGTGCCAGCACCACACCCTTGCGAGATAGCAATCAGCCCCAGCATTTT. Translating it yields CASTTPLRDSNQPQHF.

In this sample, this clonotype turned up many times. CDR3 coding DNA: TGTGCCAGCAGCCTTAGCGGGGGGCACCAAGAGACCCAGTACTTC. It encodes CASSLSGGHQETQYF. This chain connects TRBV7-8 to TRBJ2-5, with 10 positions matching TRBD2. The V segment lost 5 bases and the J segment 0 bases; nucleotides outside the gene matches: 3. The CDR3 runs 15 residues. Germline V gene data show CDR1 as SGHVS and CDR2 as FQNEAQ.

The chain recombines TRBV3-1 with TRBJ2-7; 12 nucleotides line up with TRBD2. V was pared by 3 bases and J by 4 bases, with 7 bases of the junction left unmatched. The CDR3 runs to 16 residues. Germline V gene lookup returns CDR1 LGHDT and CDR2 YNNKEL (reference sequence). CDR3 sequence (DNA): TGTGCCAGCAGCCAGGACCTGACTAGCGGGGGTTACGAGCAGTACTTC. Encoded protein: CASSQDLTSGGYEQYF.

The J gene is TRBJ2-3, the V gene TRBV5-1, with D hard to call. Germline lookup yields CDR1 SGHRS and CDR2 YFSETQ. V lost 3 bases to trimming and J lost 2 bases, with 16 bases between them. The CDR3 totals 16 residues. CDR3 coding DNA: TGCGCCAGCAGCTCCAGCTTTGAGGACCTCACAGATACGCAGTATTTT. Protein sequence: CASSSSFEDLTDTQYF.

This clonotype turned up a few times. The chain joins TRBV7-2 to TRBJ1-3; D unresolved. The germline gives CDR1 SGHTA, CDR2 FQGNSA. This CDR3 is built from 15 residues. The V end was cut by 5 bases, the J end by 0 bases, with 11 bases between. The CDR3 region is CASSVLRSSGNTIYF. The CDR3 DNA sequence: TGTGCCAGCAGCGTGCTACGGAGCTCTGGAAACACCATATATTTT. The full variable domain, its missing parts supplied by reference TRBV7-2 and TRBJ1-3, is GAGVSQSPSNKVTEKGKDVELRCDPISGHTALYWYRQSLGQGLEFLIYFQGNSAPDKSGLPSDRFSAERTGGSVSTLTIQRTQQEDSAVYLCASSVLRSSGNTIYFGEGSWLTVV.

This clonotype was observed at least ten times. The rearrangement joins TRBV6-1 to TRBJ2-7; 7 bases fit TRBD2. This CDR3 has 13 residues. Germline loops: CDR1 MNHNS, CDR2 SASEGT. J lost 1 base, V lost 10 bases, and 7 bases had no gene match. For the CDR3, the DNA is TGTGCCACCGGGGCGGGGGTATCCTACGAGCAGTACTTC. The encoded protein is CATGAGVSYEQYF.

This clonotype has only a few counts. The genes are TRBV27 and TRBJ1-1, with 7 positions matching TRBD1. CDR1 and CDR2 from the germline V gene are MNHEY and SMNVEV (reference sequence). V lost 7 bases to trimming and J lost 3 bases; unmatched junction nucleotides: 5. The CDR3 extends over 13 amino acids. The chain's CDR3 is CASTGQGDTEAFF. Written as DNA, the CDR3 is TGTGCCAGCACCGGGCAGGGGGACACTGAAGCTTTCTTT.

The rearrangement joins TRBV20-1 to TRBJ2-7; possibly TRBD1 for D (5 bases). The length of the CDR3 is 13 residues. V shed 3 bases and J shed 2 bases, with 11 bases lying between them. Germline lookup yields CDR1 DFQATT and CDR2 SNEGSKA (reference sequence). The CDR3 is CSASSRGTYEQYF. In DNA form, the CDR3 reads TGCAGTGCTAGTAGTAGGGGTACCTACGAGCAGTACTTC.

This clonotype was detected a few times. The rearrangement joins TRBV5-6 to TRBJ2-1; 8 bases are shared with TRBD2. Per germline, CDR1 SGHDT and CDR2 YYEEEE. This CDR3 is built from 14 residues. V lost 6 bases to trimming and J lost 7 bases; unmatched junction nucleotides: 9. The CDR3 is CASTGTAGANEQFF. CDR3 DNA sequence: TGTGCCAGCACCGGCACAGCGGGAGCAAATGAGCAGTTCTTC.

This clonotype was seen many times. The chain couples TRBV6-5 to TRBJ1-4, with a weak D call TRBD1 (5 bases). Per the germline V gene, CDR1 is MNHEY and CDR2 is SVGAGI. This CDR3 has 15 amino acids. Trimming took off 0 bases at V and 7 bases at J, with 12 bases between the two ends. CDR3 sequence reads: CASSYSGAAGEKLFF. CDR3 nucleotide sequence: TGTGCCAGCAGTTACTCCGGGGCAGCAGGTGAAAAACTGTTTTTT.

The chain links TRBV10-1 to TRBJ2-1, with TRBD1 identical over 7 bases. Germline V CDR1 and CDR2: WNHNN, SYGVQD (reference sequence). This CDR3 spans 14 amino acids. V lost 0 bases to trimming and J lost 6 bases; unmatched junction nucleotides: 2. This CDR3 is CASSESSGGNEQFF. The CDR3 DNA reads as TGCGCCAGCAGTGAGTCGTCAGGGGGCAATGAGCAGTTCTTC.

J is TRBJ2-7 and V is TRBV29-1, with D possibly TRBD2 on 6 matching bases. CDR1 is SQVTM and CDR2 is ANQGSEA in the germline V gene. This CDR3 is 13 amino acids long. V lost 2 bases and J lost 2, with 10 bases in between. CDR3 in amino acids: CSVEIPGAYEQYF. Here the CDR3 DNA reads TGCAGCGTTGAAATCCCGGGAGCCTACGAGCAGTACTTC.

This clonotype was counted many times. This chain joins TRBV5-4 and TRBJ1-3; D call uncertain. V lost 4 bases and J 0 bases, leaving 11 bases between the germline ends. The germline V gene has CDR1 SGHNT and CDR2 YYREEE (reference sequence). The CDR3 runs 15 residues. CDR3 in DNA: TGTGCCAGCAGCCAAGGACGGGACTCTGGAAACACCATATATTTT. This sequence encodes CASSQGRDSGNTIYF.

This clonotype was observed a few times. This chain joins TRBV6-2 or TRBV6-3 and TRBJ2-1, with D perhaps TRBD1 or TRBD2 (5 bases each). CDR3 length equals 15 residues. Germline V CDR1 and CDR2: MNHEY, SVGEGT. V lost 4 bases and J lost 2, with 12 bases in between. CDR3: CASSLGDVTYNEQFF. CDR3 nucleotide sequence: TGTGCCAGCAGTTTGGGGGACGTGACCTACAATGAGCAGTTCTTC.

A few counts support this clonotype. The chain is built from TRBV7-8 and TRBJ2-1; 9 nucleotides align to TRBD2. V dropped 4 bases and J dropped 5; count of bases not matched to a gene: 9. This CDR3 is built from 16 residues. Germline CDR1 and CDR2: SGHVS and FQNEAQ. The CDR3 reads CASSSTGLALDNEQFF. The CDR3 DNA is TGTGCCAGCAGCTCGACGGGACTAGCTTTGGACAATGAGCAGTTCTTC.

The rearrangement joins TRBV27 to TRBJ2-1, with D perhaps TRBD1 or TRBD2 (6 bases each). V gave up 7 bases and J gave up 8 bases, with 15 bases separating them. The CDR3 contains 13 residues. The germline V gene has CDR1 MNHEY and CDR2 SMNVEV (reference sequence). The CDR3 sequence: CASTPSGGHEQFF. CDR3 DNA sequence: TGTGCCAGCACCCCTAGTGGGGGGCATGAGCAGTTCTTC.

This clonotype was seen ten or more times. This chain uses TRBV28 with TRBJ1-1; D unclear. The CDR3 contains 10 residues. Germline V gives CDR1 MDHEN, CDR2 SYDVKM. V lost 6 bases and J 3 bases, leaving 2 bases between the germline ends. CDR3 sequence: CASSHTEAFF. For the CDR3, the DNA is TGTGCCAGCAGCCACACTGAAGCTTTCTTT. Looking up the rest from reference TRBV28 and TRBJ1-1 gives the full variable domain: DVKVTQSSRYLVKRTGEKVFLECVQDMDHENMFWYRQDPGLGLRLIYFSYDVKMKEKGDIPEGYSVSREKKERFSLILESASTNQTSMYLCASSHTEAFFGQGTRLTVV.